A few counts support the clone carrying this T cell receptor beta chain. What it binds is unknown. The data belong to a study of T-cell reconstitution after alpha-beta-depleted transplantation in children. Study-wide results and limits: There were reportedly several hundred expanded graft clones from which alpha-beta T cells came about two months after transplant. Diversity and T-cell counts at one year after transplant derived mostly from new T cells.

Unique molecular identifiers featured in how the TCRbeta library was prepared. One entry per CDR3 protein results from TCRdb running MiXCR on the PCR reads. The sample has around 490,000 distinct CDR3 sequences, over 9.5% seen once. Trimming pared 0 bases from V and 8 bases from J, leaving 23 bases between. Germline CDR1 and CDR2: MNHEY and SVGAGI. This CDR3 comprises 18 residues. The receptor was derived from a female patient between 2 and 15 years old who had a stem cell transplant for aplastic anemia, so the T cells may come from the graft donor. V and J are TRBV6-5 and TRBJ2-1, with TRBD2 as a possible D gene (6 bases). The sample in question was PBMCs, mostly from graft donor cells, obtained 180 days after TCRalphabeta/CD19-depleted stem cell transplant. Here the CDR3 reads CASSYSNLRDGPGDEQFF. The CDR3 DNA reads as TGTGCCAGCAGTTACTCGAATTTAAGGGATGGGCCGGGGGATGAGCAGTTCTTC.